The 27 T cell receptor beta chains in this list originate from one sample, sequenced in a study of blood T cell repertoires in COVID-19 (TCRdb year 2020). The library was built by means of the immunoSEQ multiplex PCR assay. TCRdb stores this immuneACCESS table with in-frame sequences only. Part of the clones is absent; in the studies checked, under half of the shortfall reflects unresolved V genes, and no reason is known for the rest. Across this sample there are over 110,000 clones, with approximately 90% seen only once. The ten biggest clones cover roughly 28% of the sample. The sequencing input was peripheral blood. The receptor source for this set is a human donor in a cohort sampled during active COVID-19.

The V and J genes are TRBV3-1 (or the pseudogene TRBV3-2) and TRBJ1-1, with 7 positions matching TRBD1. Per the germline V gene, CDR1 is LGHDT and CDR2 is YNNKEL (reference sequence). Losses at the gene ends were 4 bases for V and 1 base for J; bases not matched to a gene: 6. This CDR3 spans 15 amino acids. CDR3 nucleotides: TGTGCCAGCAGCCCAGGGGGGTCGCAGAACACTGAAGCTTTCTTT. Translated, it gives CASSPGGSQNTEAFF.

V is TRBV7-7 and J is TRBJ1-3; the match to TRBD1 covers 7 bases. V trimming: 1 base; J trimming: 0 bases; junction bases outside the gene matches: 6. This CDR3 has 17 residues. From germline, CDR1 is SSHAT and CDR2 FNYEAQ (reference sequence). The chain's CDR3 is CASSLGAGGSSGNTIYF. The CDR3 nucleotides read TGTGCCAGCAGCTTAGGGGCAGGGGGATCCTCTGGAAACACCATATATTTT.

The V gene is TRBV6-6, the J gene TRBJ1-6, with D possibly matching TRBD1 (5 bases). Germline V gene lookup returns CDR1 MNHNY and CDR2 SVGAGI (reference sequence). Trimming cost V 6 bases and J 6 bases, with 12 bases left between them. The CDR3 sequence is 14 residues long. In DNA form, the CDR3 reads TGTGCCAGCAGCCCTGACAGCAGTAATTCACCCCTCCACTTT. Its protein product is CASSPDSSNSPLHF.

V is TRBV19 and J is TRBJ1-2, with a possible D match to TRBD1 (6 bases). Per the germline V gene, CDR1 is LNHDA and CDR2 is SQIVND (reference sequence). The CDR3 spans 13 residues. V was shortened by 5 bases and J by 8 bases, with 15 bases between the two germline ends. Written as DNA, the CDR3 is TGTGCCAGTAGTCTTCAACAGGGTAGCGGCTACACCTTC. It is translated as CASSLQQGSGYTF.

This clone was detected a few times. The gene calls are TRBV19 and TRBJ1-1; 9 nucleotides line up with TRBD1. J was trimmed by 1 base and V by 5 bases; bases with no gene match: 5. Looked up from germline, CDR1 is LNHDA and CDR2 is SQIVND (reference sequence). The CDR3 has 15 residues. DNA of the CDR3: TGTGCCAGTAGTCTAACGGGACAGGGGAACACTGAAGCTTTCTTT. This gives the protein CASSLTGQGNTEAFF.

Of note for this clone: The same CDR3 arises from other DNA sequences in this sample as well. V and J are TRBV11-1 and TRBJ2-7, with 9 bases identical to TRBD1. Per germline, CDR1 SGHAT and CDR2 FQDESV (reference sequence). The CDR3 is made up of 13 amino acids. J lost 4 bases, V lost 4 bases, and 2 bases had no gene match. This CDR3 reads CASSWDRAYEQYF. The CDR3 DNA sequence: TGTGCCAGCAGCTGGGACAGGGCTTACGAGCAGTACTTC.

The chain has TRBV5-1 and TRBJ1-6; tentatively, D is TRBD1 (5 bases). V gave up 0 bases and J gave up 6 bases, with 13 bases separating them. In germline, CDR1 is SGHRS, CDR2 YFSETQ. The CDR3 covers 16 residues. As DNA, the CDR3 is TGCGCCAGCAGCTTGGCCATGTCAGGGTTTAATTCACCCCTCCACTTT. Its translation: CASSLAMSGFNSPLHF.

The chain couples TRBV9 to TRBJ1-2; D gene uncertain. The length of the CDR3 is 12 residues. Germline V CDR1 and CDR2: SGDLS, YYNGEE. The germline V and J ends were trimmed by 3 bases and 7 bases, with 10 bases remaining between them. The CDR3 sequence: CASSEPRSGYTF. The CDR3 DNA reads TGTGCCAGCAGCGAGCCTAGGTCTGGCTACACCTTC. The full variable domain, its missing parts supplied by reference TRBV9 and TRBJ1-2, is DSGVTQTPKHLITATGQRVTLRCSPRSGDLSVYWYQQSLDQGLQFLIQYYNGEERAKGNILERFSAQQFPDLHSELNLSSLELGDSALYFCASSEPRSGYTFGSGTRLTVV.

This chain joins TRBV9 and TRBJ1-2; maybe TRBD1 (5 bases). The V gene's germline CDR1 is SGDLS and CDR2 YYNGEE. The CDR3 runs 14 residues. V was pared by 3 bases and J by 3 bases, with 12 bases between. The CDR3 region has the DNA TGTGCCAGCAGCGCGTGGGGGACTGACTATGGCTACACCTTC. Protein: CASSAWGTDYGYTF. The full variable domain, with the rest looked up from reference TRBV9 and TRBJ1-2, is DSGVTQTPKHLITATGQRVTLRCSPRSGDLSVYWYQQSLDQGLQFLIQYYNGEERAKGNILERFSAQQFPDLHSELNLSSLELGDSALYFCASSAWGTDYGYTFGSGTRLTVV.

This clone was recorded a few times. The genes are TRBV7-2 and TRBJ1-2; 7 positions match TRBD1. The germline V gene encodes CDR1 SGHTA and CDR2 FQGNSA. The CDR3 sequence is 16 residues long. After removal of 4 bases from V and 2 bases from J, the junction contained 10 bases not matched to a gene. CDR3 bases: TGTGCCAGCAGCTCCTACCCCGGGACAGCGAACTATGGCTACACCTTC. It codes for CASSSYPGTANYGYTF. Supplemented by reference TRBV7-2 and TRBJ1-2, the full variable domain reads GAGVSQSPSNKVTEKGKDVELRCDPISGHTALYWYRQSLGQGLEFLIYFQGNSAPDKSGLPSDRFSAERTGGSVSTLTIQRTQQEDSAVYLCASSSYPGTANYGYTFGSGTRLTVV.

Of note for this clone: One end of the junction is discordant with germline, which a read error may explain. The chain couples TRBV7-7 to TRBJ2-2, with TRBD2 identical over 10 bases. Germline lookup yields CDR1 SSHAT and CDR2 FNYEAQ (reference sequence). The CDR3 sequence is 17 residues long. This CDR3 is CASSPRTSGPNTGELFF. The CDR3 DNA reads as TGTGCTAGCAGCCCTCGGACTAGCGGACCGAACACCGGGGAGCTGTTTTTT.

This chain links TRBV4-1 with TRBJ2-5; D is uncertain. CDR3 length equals 13 residues. V lost 4 bases, J lost 4 bases, and 10 bases lay in between. Germline lookup yields CDR1 MGHRA and CDR2 YSYEKL. The CDR3 bases are TGCGCCAGCAGCCGCCAGTCGGGAGAGACCCAGTACTTC. As protein: CASSRQSGETQYF.

The chain recombines TRBV6-5 with TRBJ2-2; D gene uncertain. Trimming pared 10 bases from V and 0 bases from J, leaving 12 bases between. Germline V CDR1 and CDR2: MNHEY, SVGAGI. This CDR3 contains 14 residues. The CDR3 DNA is TGTGCCACCCAAAGAGCGTCGAACACCGGGGAGCTGTTTTTT. Translation: CATQRASNTGELFF.

This rearrangement joins TRBV19 to TRBJ2-5, with D unclear. The CDR3 runs 13 residues. Germline CDR1 is LNHDA and CDR2 is SQIVND (reference sequence). V was trimmed by 3 bases and J by 3 bases, leaving 8 bases between them. CDR3 region: CASSIGTEETQYF. The CDR3 coding sequence is TGTGCCAGTAGTATTGGAACAGAAGAGACCCAGTACTTC.

The V and J genes are TRBV4-2 and TRBJ2-7; a weak D match, TRBD2 (5 bases). Germline assignment: CDR1 LGHNA and CDR2 YNFKEQ. The V end lost 0 bases, the J end lost 6 bases, and 12 bases lay between the germline ends. This CDR3 spans 14 amino acids. The CDR3 DNA reads TGTGCCAGCAGCCAAGAAGTCCCGGGATCCGAGCAGTACTTC. Its translation is CASSQEVPGSEQYF.

The chain uses TRBV5-6 and TRBJ2-2; 9 positions agree with TRBD1. V dropped 5 bases and J dropped 3; count of bases not matched to a gene: 5. The germline V gene has CDR1 SGHDT and CDR2 YYEEEE. The CDR3 length is 15 residues. The CDR3 protein is CASRTQGADTGELFF. CDR3 bases: TGTGCCAGCAGGACACAGGGGGCGGACACCGGGGAGCTGTTTTTT.

The V call is TRBV5-1, the J call TRBJ1-1; 11 nucleotides line up with TRBD1. V trimming: 0 bases; J trimming: 4 bases; junction bases outside the gene matches: 2. CDR1 is SGHRS, CDR2 YFSETQ, per germline. The CDR3 has 15 residues. The CDR3 DNA is TGCGCCAGCAGCTTGGACGGGACAGGGGGCACTGAAGCTTTCTTT. As protein: CASSLDGTGGTEAFF.

This clone was counted a few times. The chain carries TRBV5-1 and TRBJ1-1, with D perhaps matching TRBD1 (6 bases). The germline V and J ends were trimmed by 0 bases and 5 bases, with 14 bases remaining between them. This CDR3 is built from 15 residues. The germline CDR1 and CDR2 sequences are SGHRS and YFSETQ. As DNA, the CDR3 is TGCGCCAGCAGCTTGGCCGGGGGGCGAACGACTGAAGCTTTCTTT. Amino acids: CASSLAGGRTTEAFF.

The chain joins TRBV19 to TRBJ2-1; 13 positions match TRBD2. Germline CDR1 and CDR2: LNHDA and SQIVND (reference sequence). This CDR3 comprises 16 residues. V gave up 5 bases and J gave up 9 bases; unmatched junction bases: 10. The CDR3 DNA reads as TGTGCCAGTAGTTCCCTCGGGACTAGCGGGGTGGGTGAGCAGTTCTTC. Translating it yields CASSSLGTSGVGEQFF.

This clone was found many times. The V call is TRBV2, the J call TRBJ1-3; tentatively, D is TRBD1 (5 bases). CDR1 and CDR2 from the germline V gene are SNHLY and FYNNEI. The V end was cut by 6 bases, the J end by 0 bases, with 15 bases between. This CDR3 is built from 16 residues. CDR3 sequence (DNA): TGTGCCAGCAGCGACTCTGGGGGGTTCTCTGGAAACACCATATATTTT. Amino acid sequence: CASSDSGGFSGNTIYF.

The gene calls are TRBV10-3 and TRBJ2-4; the D gene is possibly TRBD2 (6 bases). Germline V gives CDR1 ENHRY, CDR2 SYGVKD. The CDR3 consists of 19 residues. Trimming stripped 2 bases from V and 1 base from J, with 21 bases between. The CDR3 coding sequence is TGTGCCATCAGTGAGCTAGCGACGGTCACTCGAGGTGCCAAAAACATTCAGTACTTC. This codes for CAISELATVTRGAKNIQYF.

The chain is built from TRBV19 and TRBJ2-2, with TRBD1 as a possible D gene (5 bases). V dropped 10 bases and J dropped 5 bases, with 17 bases sitting between them. CDR3 length: 14 amino acids. Per the germline V gene, CDR1 is LNHDA and CDR2 is SQIVND (reference sequence). The CDR3 sequence is CAISSRVETGELFF. The DNA of the CDR3 is TGTGCCATATCATCCAGGGTGGAGACCGGGGAGCTGTTTTTT. The full variable domain, with the rest looked up from reference TRBV19 and TRBJ2-2, is DGGITQSPKYLFRKEGQNVTLSCEQNLNHDAMYWYRQDPGQGLRLIYYSQIVNDFQKGDIAEGYSVSREKKESFPLTVTSAQKNPTAFYLCAISSRVETGELFFGEGSRLTVL.

The chain links TRBV6-6 to TRBJ2-1, with a possible D match to TRBD1 (5 bases). Trimming left V 5 bases short and J 8 bases short, with 10 bases between. Germline assignment: CDR1 MNHNY and CDR2 SVGAGI (reference sequence). The CDR3 spans 12 residues. CDR3 sequence: CASSTQGYEQFF. DNA of the CDR3: TGTGCCAGCAGTACCCAGGGCTATGAGCAGTTCTTC.

This sequence joins TRBV4-1 and TRBJ2-5; 13 bases fit TRBD2. With V trimmed by 2 bases and J by 5 bases, 2 bases remained unmatched. This CDR3 comprises 15 residues. Germline lookup yields CDR1 MGHRA and CDR2 YSYEKL. CDR3 in amino acids: CASSQRTSGGETQYF. The CDR3 DNA sequence: TGCGCCAGCAGCCAACGGACTAGCGGGGGTGAGACCCAGTACTTC.

The gene calls are TRBV2 and TRBJ1-2; tentatively, D is TRBD1 (5 bases). V was pared by 7 bases and J by 10 bases, with 22 bases between. This CDR3 has 14 amino acids. CDR1 and CDR2 from the germline V gene are SNHLY and FYNNEI. The CDR3 here is CASKTGGIDSAYTF. CDR3 nucleotide sequence: TGTGCCAGCAAGACGGGGGGGATTGATAGTGCCTACACCTTC.

The rearrangement joins TRBV7-3 to TRBJ1-2, with a weak D call TRBD1 (5 bases). CDR3 length equals 11 residues. Germline CDR1 is SGHTA and CDR2 is FQGTGA. With 4 bases removed from V and 14 bases from J, the gap between germline ends came to 14 bases. CDR3 protein: CASSSTSGTTF. The CDR3 DNA reads TGTGCCAGCAGCTCCACGTCAGGGACTACCTTC.

CDR3 sequence reads: CASSQDLGAGGEKLFF. CDR3 nucleotides: TGCGCCAGCAGCCAAGATCTAGGGGCCGGGGGAGAAAAACTGTTTTTT. The chain links TRBV4-1 to TRBJ1-4, with D possibly being TRBD1 (5 bases). This CDR3 has 16 amino acids. The germline CDR1 and CDR2 sequences are MGHRA and YSYEKL. Trimming stripped 0 bases from V and 8 bases from J, with 16 bases between.